The 2 T cell receptor beta chains below come from one sample, sequenced in a study of molecular identifiers for immune sequencing clone quantification. TCRdb reprocessed the PCR reads with MiXCR, giving one entry per CDR3 protein. The sample lists 20,000 or so distinct CDR3 sequences; under 25% were seen once. The sequenced sample consisted of naive CD8+ T cells from blood, with Jurkat cell RNA spiked in. The subset denotes: FACS-sorted CD8+CD4-CCR7+CD45RA+ naive T cells. The receptors originated from a human donor in good health. Some libraries in this study had Jurkat cell RNA spiked in.

This clonotype came up a few times. This sequence joins TRBV6-6 and TRBJ1-1; maybe TRBD1 (5 bases). The V gene lost 0 bases and the J gene lost 6 bases, with 14 bases spanning the gap. The V gene's germline CDR1 is MNHNY and CDR2 SVGAGI (reference sequence). The CDR3 is 15 residues long. DNA of the CDR3: TGTGCCAGCAGTTACTCGTATCTGGGCAGGGCTGAAGCTTTCTTT. Residues: CASSYSYLGRAEAFF.

As regards this clonotype: A much larger clone sits a single nucleotide away, making a read error possible. The V and J genes are TRBV7-3 and TRBJ2-1; D remains unclear. Germline V gene data show CDR1 as SGHTA and CDR2 as FQGTGA. V dropped 0 bases and J dropped 7 bases, with 7 bases sitting between them. The CDR3 contains 13 residues. The CDR3 coding sequence is TGTGCCAGCAGCTTAACACGTTCGAATGAGCAGTTCTTC. As protein: CASSLTRSNEQFF.